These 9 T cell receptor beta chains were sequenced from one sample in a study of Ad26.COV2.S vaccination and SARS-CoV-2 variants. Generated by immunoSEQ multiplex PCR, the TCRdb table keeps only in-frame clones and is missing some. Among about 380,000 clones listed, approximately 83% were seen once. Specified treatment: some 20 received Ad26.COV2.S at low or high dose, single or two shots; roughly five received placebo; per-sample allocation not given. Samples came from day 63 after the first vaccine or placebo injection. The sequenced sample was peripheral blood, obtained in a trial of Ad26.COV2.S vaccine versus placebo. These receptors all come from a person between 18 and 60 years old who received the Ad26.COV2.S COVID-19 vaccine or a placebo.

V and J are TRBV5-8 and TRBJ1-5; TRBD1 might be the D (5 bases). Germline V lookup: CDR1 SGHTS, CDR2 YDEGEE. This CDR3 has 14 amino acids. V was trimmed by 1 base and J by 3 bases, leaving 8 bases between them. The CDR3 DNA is TGTGCCAGCAGCTTGCGACAGCACAATCAGCCCCAGCATTTT. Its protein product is CASSLRQHNQPQHF.

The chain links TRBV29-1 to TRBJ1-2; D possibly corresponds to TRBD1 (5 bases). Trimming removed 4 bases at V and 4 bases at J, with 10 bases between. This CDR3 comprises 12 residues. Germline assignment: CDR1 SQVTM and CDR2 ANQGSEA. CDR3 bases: TGCAGCGTTGGAAGGGGCAGCTATGGCTACACCTTC. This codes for CSVGRGSYGYTF. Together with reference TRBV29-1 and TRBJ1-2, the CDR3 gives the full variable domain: SAVISQKPSRDICQRGTSLTIQCQVDSQVTMMFWYRQQPGQSLTLIATANQGSEATYESGFVIDKFPISRPNLTFSTLTVSNMSPEDSSIYLCSVGRGSYGYTFGSGTRLTVV.

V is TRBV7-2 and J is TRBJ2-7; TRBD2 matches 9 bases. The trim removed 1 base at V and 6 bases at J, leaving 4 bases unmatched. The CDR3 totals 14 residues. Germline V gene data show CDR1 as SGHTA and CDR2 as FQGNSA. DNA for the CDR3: TGTGCCAGCAGCTTAGTAGCGGGAGTTGTCGAGCAGTACTTC. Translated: CASSLVAGVVEQYF.

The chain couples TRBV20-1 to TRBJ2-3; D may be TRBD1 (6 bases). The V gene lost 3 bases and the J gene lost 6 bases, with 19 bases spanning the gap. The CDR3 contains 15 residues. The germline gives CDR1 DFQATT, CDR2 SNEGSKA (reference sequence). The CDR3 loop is CSASMGQGLGDTQYF. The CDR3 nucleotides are TGCAGTGCTAGTATGGGACAAGGGCTAGGGGATACGCAGTATTTT.

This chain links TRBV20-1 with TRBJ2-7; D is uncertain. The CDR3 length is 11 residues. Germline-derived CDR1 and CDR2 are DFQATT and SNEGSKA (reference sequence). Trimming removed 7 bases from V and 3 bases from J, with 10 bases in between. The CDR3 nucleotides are TGCAGTGGACTCGCCCTCTACGAGCAGTACTTC. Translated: CSGLALYEQYF.

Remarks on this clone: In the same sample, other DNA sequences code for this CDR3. The DNA for the CDR3 is TGCGCCAGCAGCTTGGTTGCGGAAGAGACCCAGTACTTC. This sequence encodes CASSLVAEETQYF. V gene TRBV5-1 combines with J gene TRBJ2-5; D gene unclear. The length of the CDR3 is 13 residues. Trimming pared 0 bases from V and 3 bases from J, leaving 6 bases between. The germline CDR1 and CDR2 sequences are SGHRS and YFSETQ.

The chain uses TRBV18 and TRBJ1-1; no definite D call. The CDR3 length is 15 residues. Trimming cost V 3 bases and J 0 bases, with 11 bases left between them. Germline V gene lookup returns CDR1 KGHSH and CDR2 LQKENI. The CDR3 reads CASSPVQGMNTEAFF. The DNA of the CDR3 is TGTGCCAGCTCACCGGTTCAAGGAATGAACACTGAAGCTTTCTTT.

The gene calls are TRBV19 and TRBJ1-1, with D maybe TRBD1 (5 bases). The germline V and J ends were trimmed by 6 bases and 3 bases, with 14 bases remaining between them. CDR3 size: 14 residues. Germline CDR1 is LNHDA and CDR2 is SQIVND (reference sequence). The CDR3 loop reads CASSLGGKDTEAFF. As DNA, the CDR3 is TGTGCCAGTAGCCTTGGGGGGAAGGACACTGAAGCTTTCTTT. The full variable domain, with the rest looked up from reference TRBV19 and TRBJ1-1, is DGGITQSPKYLFRKEGQNVTLSCEQNLNHDAMYWYRQDPGQGLRLIYYSQIVNDFQKGDIAEGYSVSREKKESFPLTVTSAQKNPTAFYLCASSLGGKDTEAFFGQGTRLTVV.

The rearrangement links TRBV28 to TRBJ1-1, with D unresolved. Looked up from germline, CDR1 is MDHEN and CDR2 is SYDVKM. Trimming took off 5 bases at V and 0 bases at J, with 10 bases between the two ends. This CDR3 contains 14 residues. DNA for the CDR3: TGTGCCAGCAGTCGACATCGCATGAACACTGAAGCTTTCTTT. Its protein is CASSRHRMNTEAFF.